This T cell receptor beta chain was recovered during a study of T cells in Graves' hyperthyroidism and ophthalmopathy. This CDR3 contains 14 residues. Germline CDR1 LNHNV, CDR2 YYDKDF (reference sequence). V was clipped by 5 bases and J by 4 bases, with 14 bases between them. Used for diagnoses were clinical symptoms, serum thyroxine and TRAb, thyroid ultrasound and orbital computed tomography. This clonotype came up many times. There were TCR beta CDR3 regions amplified from RNA transcripts. A set of HTBI primers served as the primers for a first-round RT-PCR of the TCR CDR3. TCRdb redid the calling of the multiplex PCR reads with MiXCR, one entry per CDR3 protein. This table has approximately 610,000 distinct CDR3 sequences, about 15% appearing once.

The chain links TRBV15 to TRBJ2-5; D assignment may be TRBD1 or TRBD2 (7 bases each). The specimen sequenced was blood. This receptor was taken from a woman in her thirties or forties with Graves' ophthalmopathy. The CDR3 here is CATSPGGGGETQYF. The CDR3 DNA reads as TGTGCCACCAGCCCAGGGGGGGGAGGAGAGACCCAGTACTTC. The full variable domain, completed using reference TRBV15 and TRBJ2-5, is DAMVIQNPRYQVTQFGKPVTLSCSQTLNHNVMYWYQQKSSQAPKLLFHYYDKDFNNEADTPDNFQSRRPNTSFCFLDIRSPGLGDTAMYLCATSPGGGGETQYFGPGTRLLVL.